These T cell receptor beta chains were read from a single sample in a study of human T cells and chemical hapten exposure. TCRdb analysed the RACE reads with MiXCR anew, one entry per CDR3 protein. Here the sample spans approximately 97,000 distinct CDR3 sequences, approximately 9.7% being singletons. Sequencing was carried out using whole blood. The receptors originated from a female donor in good health. Some clones in this sample may be carry-over from other donors' samples. CDR3s include the opening cysteine and the closing phenylalanine or tryptophan. D genes are given only for firm matches. The listing skips clone size in some rows; elsewhere it reads once, few, many or a size class.

TRBD1,.,TRBJ1-1,TRBV2,TGTGCCAGCAGTGGGGACAGGGATACTGAAGCTTTCTTT,CASSGDRDTEAFF
.,many,TRBJ1-2,TRBV27,TGTGCCAGCAGTCCATACAGCCAGGGGAGCTATGGCTACACCTTC,CASSPYSQGSYGYTF
TRBD1,.,TRBJ1-1,TRBV6-2/TRBV6-3,TGTGCCAGCAGTCGAATCGACGCCGGGACAGCAAACACTGAAGCTTTCTTT,CASSRIDAGTANTEAFF
.,.,TRBJ2-7,TRBV29-1,TGCAGCGTTTCCCCCCAGGGCAGAATGGGCGAGCAGTACTTC,CSVSPQGRMGEQYF
TRBD2,few,TRBJ2-5,TRBV7-8,TGTGCCAGCAGCTTAGGGGCTAGCGGGATGGAGACCCAGTACTTC,CASSLGASGMETQYF
.,many,TRBJ2-3,TRBV11-3,TGTGCCAGCAGCCAACGGGACACCACCACAGATACGCAGTATTTT,CASSQRDTTTDTQYF
TRBD2,few,TRBJ2-5,TRBV29-1,TGCAGCGTTGGTAGCGGGATTACCCAGTACTTC,CSVGSGITQYF
.,.,TRBJ2-7,TRBV10-3,TGTGCCACCGGTGGGGCCTACGAGCAGTACTTC,CATGGAYEQYF
.,few,TRBJ2-6,TRBV7-2,TGTGCCAGCAGCTTAATGAGGAGTATCGGACAGAGGGGGGCCAACGTCCTGACTTTC,CASSLMRSIGQRGANVLTF
TRBD1,many,TRBJ1-4,TRBV20-1,TGCAGTGCTAGTGTACCCACAGGGGCGGATGAAAAACTGTTTTTT,CSASVPTGADEKLFF
.,many,TRBJ2-7,TRBV5-1,TGCGCCAGCAGCTTGGGACAGGATTTCTACGAGCAGTACTTC,CASSLGQDFYEQYF
TRBD2,many,TRBJ2-3,TRBV29-1,TGCAGCGTTGAATCGGAGCGGGAGCCGCAGTATTTT,CSVESEREPQYF
.,.,TRBJ2-6,TRBV27,TGTGCCAGCAGTTTATCCGGGGCCAACGTCCTGACTTTC,CASSLSGANVLTF
TRBD2,few,TRBJ2-1,TRBV6-1,TGTGCCAGCTTATCCGGGACTAGCGGGAGTAATGAGCAGTTCTTC,CASLSGTSGSNEQFF
.,many,TRBJ2-7,TRBV6-2/TRBV6-3,TGTGCCAGCAGTTACTCGAGCGAGGGAACCTACGAGCAGTACTTC,CASSYSSEGTYEQYF
.,many,TRBJ2-6,TRBV6-2/TRBV6-3,TGTGCCAGCAGTTACCCCCCGGGGGCGCGGGGGGCCAACGTCCTGACTTTC,CASSYPPGARGANVLTF
TRBD1,many,TRBJ1-4,TRBV6-1,TGTGCCAGCAGGACGGGACAGGGGCAAGGGGGTGAAAAACTGTTTTTT,CASRTGQGQGGEKLFF
TRBD1,medium-sized,TRBJ1-1,TRBV20-1,TGCAGTGCTAGACAGGGGGACACTGAAGCTTTCTTT,CSARQGDTEAFF
.,few,TRBJ1-3,TRBV5-6,TGTGCCAGCAGCTCCCTCCACGGACGGGGGACCTCTGGAAACACCATATATTTT,CASSSLHGRGTSGNTIYF
.,few,TRBJ1-1,TRBV27,TGTGCCAGCCACTCGGGGCAAAGGAACACTGAAGCTTTCTTT,CASHSGQRNTEAFF
.,few,TRBJ2-5,TRBV6-5,TGTGCCAGCAGTTTGGAGGGGGCGTCCCAAGAGACCCAGTACTTC,CASSLEGASQETQYF
.,many,TRBJ2-5,TRBV30,TGTGCCTGGAGTTTAGAAGAGACCCAGTACTTC,CAWSLEETQYF
.,.,TRBJ1-3,TRBV7-3,TGTGCCAGCAGCTTATCAGGCGGTAACACCATATATTTT,CASSLSGGNTIYF
.,few,TRBJ2-4,TRBV30,TGTGCCTGGAGTGTACCGGGGTTAGCCAAAAACATTCAGTACTTC,CAWSVPGLAKNIQYF
.,many,TRBJ1-1,TRBV29-1,TGCAGCGGGGAGGGAGGTAATACTGAAGCTTTCTTT,CSGEGGNTEAFF
TRBD2,.,TRBJ2-1,TRBV29-1,TGCAGCGTCACCGCTTTCGGGAGGGGGGGAAATGAGCAGTTCTTC,CSVTAFGRGGNEQFF
.,many,TRBJ1-1,TRBV28,TGTGCCAGCAGTTTAAGTCGTCTCGCGACGAAAGCTTTCTTT,CASSLSRLATKAFF
.,few,TRBJ2-7,TRBV7-8,TGTGCCAGCAGCCAAATACTAGGGCTCTCCTACGAGCAGTACTTC,CASSQILGLSYEQYF